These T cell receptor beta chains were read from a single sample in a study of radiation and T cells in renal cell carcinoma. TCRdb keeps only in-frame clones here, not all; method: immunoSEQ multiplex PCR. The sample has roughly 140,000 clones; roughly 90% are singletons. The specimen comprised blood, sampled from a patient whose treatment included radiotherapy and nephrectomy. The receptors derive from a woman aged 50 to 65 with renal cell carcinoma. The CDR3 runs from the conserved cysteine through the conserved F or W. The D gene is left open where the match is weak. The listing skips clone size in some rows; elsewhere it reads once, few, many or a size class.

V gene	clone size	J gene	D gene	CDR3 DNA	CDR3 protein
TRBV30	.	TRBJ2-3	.	TGTGCCTGGAGGGGGAAACTGGAACGGGGCTCCACAGATACGCAGTATTTT	CAWRGKLERGSTDTQYF
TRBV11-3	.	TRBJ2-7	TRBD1	TGTGCCAGCAGCCCCGAGCACGACAGGGCCCACGAGCAGTACTTC	CASSPEHDRAHEQYF
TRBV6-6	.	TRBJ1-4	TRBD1	TGTGCCAGCAGTTACGTGGGGACAGTCGAAAAACTGTTTTTT	CASSYVGTVEKLFF
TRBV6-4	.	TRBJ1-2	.	TGTGCCAGCAGTGCCCCAGGGTCGCGTGGCTACACCTTC	CASSAPGSRGYTF
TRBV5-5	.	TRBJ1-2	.	TGTGCCAGCAGCCTTACACCTGGAAGCGGGGAATCTATTGGCTACACCTTC	CASSLTPGSGESIGYTF
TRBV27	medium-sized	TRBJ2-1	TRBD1	TGTGCCAGCAGCCATGGCCAGGGGGCGGCCGAGCAGTTCTTC	CASSHGQGAAEQFF
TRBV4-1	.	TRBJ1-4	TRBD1	TGCGCCAGCAGCCAGGGGGACAGGGCAACTAATGAAAAACTGTTTTTT	CASSQGDRATNEKLFF
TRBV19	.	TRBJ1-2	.	TGTGCCAGTAGTACACCCCATAGGGGGGACGTCTATGGCTACACCTTC	CASSTPHRGDVYGYTF
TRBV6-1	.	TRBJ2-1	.	TGTGCCAGCAGTGAAGCGGGACTCTACAATGAGCAGTTCTTC	CASSEAGLYNEQFF
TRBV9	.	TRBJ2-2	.	TGTGCCAGCAGCGAGGGGGTCACCGGGGAGCTGTTTTTT	CASSEGVTGELFF
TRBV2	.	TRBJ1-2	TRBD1	TGTGCCAGCAGCTACTCCCCGGACAGGGGGCAAGGCTACACCTTC	CASSYSPDRGQGYTF
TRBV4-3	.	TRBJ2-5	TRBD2	TGCGCCAGCAGCCAAGAGGGTGGCGGGGGGCCCCAAGAGACCCAGTACTTC	CASSQEGGGGPQETQYF
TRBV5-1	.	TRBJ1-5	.	TGCGCCAGCAGCCCGGACGGGCACAATCAGCCCCAGCATTTT	CASSPDGHNQPQHF
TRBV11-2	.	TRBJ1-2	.	TGTGCCAGCAGCCCTGGACAGCCATATGGCTACACCTTC	CASSPGQPYGYTF
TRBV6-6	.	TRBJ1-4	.	TGTGCCAGCAGTACATCCGCAACTAATGAAAAACTGTTTTTT	CASSTSATNEKLFF
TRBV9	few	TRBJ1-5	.	TGTGCCAGCAGCGGACCCGGGGCCCGCCAGCCCCAGCATTTT	CASSGPGARQPQHF
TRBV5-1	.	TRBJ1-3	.	TGCGCCAGCAGCTGGGGCCGGGGCAGACGGGGAAACACCATATATTTT	CASSWGRGRRGNTIYF
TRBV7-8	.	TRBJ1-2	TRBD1	TGTGCCAGCAGTCTAGTGGGACAGGGCTATGGCTACACCTTC	CASSLVGQGYGYTF
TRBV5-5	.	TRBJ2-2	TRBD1	TGTGCCAGCAGCTTGACACAGGGGAAAACCGGGGAGCTGTTTTTT	CASSLTQGKTGELFF
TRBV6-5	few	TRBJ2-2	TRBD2	TGTGCCAGCAGGTCGGGACTAGCTTCCGGGGAGCTGTTTTTT	CASRSGLASGELFF
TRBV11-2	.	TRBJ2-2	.	TGTGCCAGCAGTACAATACAGGGGACTGGGGAGCTGTTTTTT	CASSTIQGTGELFF
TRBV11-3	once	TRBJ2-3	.	TGTGCCAGCAGCAAGAACCTGGATACGCAGTATTTT	CASSKNLDTQYF
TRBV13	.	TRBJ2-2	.	TGTGCCAGCAGCCCCAGCCACGGGGAGCTGTTTTTT	CASSPSHGELFF
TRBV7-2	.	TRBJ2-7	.	TGTGCCAGCAGTGGGACAACCTCCTACGAGCAGTACTTC	CASSGTTSYEQYF
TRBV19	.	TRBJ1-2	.	TGTGCCAGTAGGCCGGAAGGGGTTTTAAACTATGGCTACACCTTC	CASRPEGVLNYGYTF
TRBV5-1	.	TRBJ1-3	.	TGCGCCAGCAGCGGGGGGGTCCAGGGCTCTGGAAACACCATATATTTT	CASSGGVQGSGNTIYF
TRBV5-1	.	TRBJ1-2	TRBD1	TGCGCCAGCAGCTTGGCCGGGACAGGGGGCTTCCATGGCTACACCTTC	CASSLAGTGGFHGYTF
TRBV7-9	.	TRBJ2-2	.	TGTGCCAGCAGCTTATTCGACCGGGAGCTGTTTTTT	CASSLFDRELFF
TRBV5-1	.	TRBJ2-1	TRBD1	TGCGCCAGCAGCCCCGGGACAGGGTTCGAGCAGTTCTTC	CASSPGTGFEQFF
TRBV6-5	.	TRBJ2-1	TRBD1	TGTGCCAGCCGAGACAGGGAGTCCTACAATGAGCAGTTCTTC	CASRDRESYNEQFF
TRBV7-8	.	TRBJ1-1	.	TGTGCCAGCAGCCTCCAAAACTCTTACACTGAAGCTTTCTTT	CASSLQNSYTEAFF
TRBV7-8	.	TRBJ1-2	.	TGTGCCAGCAGCTTCCCGAAGTCGCGGGAAACCGAACCGACGGGCTACACCTTC	CASSFPKSRETEPTGYTF
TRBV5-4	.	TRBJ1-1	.	TGTGCCAGCAGCTTCGACAGATCGCACACTGAAGCTTTCTTT	CASSFDRSHTEAFF
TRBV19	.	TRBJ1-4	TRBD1	TGTGCCAGTACCCAGTCAGGGGGAGCAGCTAATGAAAAACTGTTTTTT	CASTQSGGAANEKLFF
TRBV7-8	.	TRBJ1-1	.	TGTGCCAGCAGCTTAGGACAGATTGAAGCTTTCTTT	CASSLGQIEAFF
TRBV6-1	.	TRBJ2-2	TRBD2	TGTGCCAGCAGTGAAGTTGCTAGCGGGGGGTCCGGGGAGCTGTTTTTT	CASSEVASGGSGELFF
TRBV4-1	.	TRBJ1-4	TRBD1	TGCGCCAGCAGCAAAAGGACAGGGCAAGAAAAACTGTTTTTT	CASSKRTGQEKLFF
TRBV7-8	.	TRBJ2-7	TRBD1	TGTGCCAGCAGCTTAGTGGGGACAGGTCGCTACGAGCAGTACTTC	CASSLVGTGRYEQYF
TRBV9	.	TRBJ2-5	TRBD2	TGTGCCAGCAGCGTCTCTAGCGGGGGGACCCAAGAGACCCAGTACTTC	CASSVSSGGTQETQYF
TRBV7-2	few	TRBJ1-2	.	TGTGCCAGCAGCGGGGCGGGTGGGGAGAGGATCTATGGCTACACCTTC	CASSGAGGERIYGYTF
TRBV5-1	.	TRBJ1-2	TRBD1	TGCGCCAGCAGCTTGCAGGGGGCCTCTAACTATGGCTACACCTTC	CASSLQGASNYGYTF
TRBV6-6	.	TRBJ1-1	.	TGTGCCGGCAGCTGGGGTGGGACTGAAGCTTTCTTT	CAGSWGGTEAFF
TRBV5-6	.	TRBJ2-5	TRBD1	TGTGCCAGCAGCAAGAGGGACAGGGGCAGGGAGACCCAGTACTTC	CASSKRDRGRETQYF
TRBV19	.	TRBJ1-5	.	TGTGCCAGTAGTATAGATCAAGGGGTCTATAGCAATCAGCCCCAGCATTTT	CASSIDQGVYSNQPQHF
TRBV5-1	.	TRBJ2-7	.	TGCGCCAGCAGCTTGGGCTCCGGGGGTTGGGACGAGCAGTACTTC	CASSLGSGGWDEQYF
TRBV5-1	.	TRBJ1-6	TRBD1	TGCGCCAGCAGCTTGGCCTTATCCGGGACAGCCCACTCACCCCTCCACTTT	CASSLALSGTAHSPLHF
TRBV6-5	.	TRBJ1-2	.	TGTGCCAGCAGTTACACAAAACCCCCTTACGCGAGCACCTTC	CASSYTKPPYASTF
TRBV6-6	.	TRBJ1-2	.	TGTGCCAGCAGAGGACAGAGGGTTGACTATGGCTACACCTTC	CASRGQRVDYGYTF
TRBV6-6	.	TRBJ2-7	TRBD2	TGTGCCAGCAGTTTTCAAGCGGGGGGTTTCTACGAGCAGTACTTC	CASSFQAGGFYEQYF
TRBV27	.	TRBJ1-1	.	TGTGCCAGCAGGGTACAGGGTCTGGACACTGAAGCTTTCTTT	CASRVQGLDTEAFF
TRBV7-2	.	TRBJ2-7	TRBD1	TGTGCCAGCAGCCCGACGACAGGGAACCCCGGCAACGAGCAGTACTTC	CASSPTTGNPGNEQYF
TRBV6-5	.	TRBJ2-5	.	TGTGCCAGCACCTCGGGACCTCTCCTCCAAGAGACCCAGTACTTC	CASTSGPLLQETQYF
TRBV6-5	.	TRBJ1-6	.	TGTGCCAGCAGTTCTATACATGGGGGCGATTCACCCCTCCACTTT	CASSSIHGGDSPLHF
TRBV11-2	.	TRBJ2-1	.	TGTGCCAGCAGCTTAGGAGGGGTGGCCTACAATGAGCAGTTCTTC	CASSLGGVAYNEQFF
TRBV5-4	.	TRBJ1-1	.	TGTGCCAGCAGCGGGGAGACCGATATGAACACTGAAGCTTTCTTT	CASSGETDMNTEAFF